A selection of T cell receptor beta chains follows, all from one sample in a study of T cells in Graves' hyperthyroidism and ophthalmopathy. From the multiplex PCR reads, TCRdb called clonotypes with MiXCR, one entry per CDR3 protein. Of over 350,000 distinct CDR3 sequences listed, about 14% were seen once; the top ten hold approximately 29%. Sequenced: blood. These receptors were collected from a man aged 50 to 60 with Graves' ophthalmopathy. CDR3s include the opening cysteine and the closing phenylalanine or tryptophan. The D gene is left open where the match is weak. Clone size is stated in some rows and not others, as once, few, many or a class when expanded.

.	TRBV11-3	.	TRBJ2-1	TGTGCCAGCAGCTTAGCGGGACCGCCAGAGCAGTTCTTC	CASSLAGPPEQFF
.	TRBV4-1	.	TRBJ1-3	TGCGCCAGCAGCCAAGAGCCGGGGACCTCTGGAAACACCATATATTTT	CASSQEPGTSGNTIYF
many	TRBV15	TRBD2	TRBJ2-3	TGTGCCACCAGCAGAGATGAGACCAGGGCTAGAGCGGGAGGCCTTGGAGATACGCAGTATTTT	CATSRDETRARAGGLGDTQYF
.	TRBV3-1	.	TRBJ2-6	TGTGCCAGCAGCCAAGAAAGGGTCTCTGGGGCCAACGTCCTGACTTTC	CASSQERVSGANVLTF
many	TRBV6-2/TRBV6-3	TRBD2	TRBJ2-3	TGTGCCAGCAGTTCCGGGACTAGCGGGAGGCTTACCAGTAGCACAGATACGCAGTATTTT	CASSSGTSGRLTSSTDTQYF
.	TRBV5-1	.	TRBJ1-1	TGCGCCATCAGTTTCCGAGCTTTCTTT	CAISFRAFF
.	TRBV18	TRBD2	TRBJ2-7	TGTGCCAGCTCACCACCGGGAGCGGGAGCGATGTACGAGCAGTACTTC	CASSPPGAGAMYEQYF
.	TRBV20-1	TRBD1	TRBJ1-1	TGCAGTGCTAAGAGCCCGACAGGGGCGAACACTGAAGCTTTCTTT	CSAKSPTGANTEAFF
many	TRBV2	TRBD2	TRBJ2-7	TGTGCCAGCAGTGAAAATAGCGGGAGGGGCAACGAGCAGTACTTC	CASSENSGRGNEQYF
many	TRBV24-1	.	TRBJ2-5	TGTGCCACCAGTGATTTGAGGTACGACTTAAGCGAGACCCAGTACTTC	CATSDLRYDLSETQYF
few	TRBV7-2	.	TRBJ1-6	TGTGCCAGCAGCTTCCCCGGAACTTCACCCCTCCACTTT	CASSFPGTSPLHF
many	TRBV20-1	.	TRBJ1-2	TGCAGTGCTAGCTCCAGGGGCCATGGCTACACCTTC	CSASSRGHGYTF
.	TRBV7-6	TRBD1	TRBJ1-1	TGTGCCAGCAGCTTTAGACAGGGGGCGCGAGCTGAAGCTTTCTTT	CASSFRQGARAEAFF
many	TRBV7-9	TRBD2	TRBJ2-7	TGTGCCAGCGGGGGGGTACCCTACGAGCAGTACTTC	CASGGVPYEQYF
many	TRBV28	TRBD1	TRBJ1-1	TGTGCCAGCAGGACAGGGGGCGTCACTGAAGCTTTCTTT	CASRTGGVTEAFF
many	TRBV5-1	.	TRBJ2-2	TGCGCCAGCAGCTTGACAGCAGGGCCCGGGGAGCTGTTTTTT	CASSLTAGPGELFF
many	TRBV30	.	TRBJ2-6	TGTGCCTGGATCCCAAGTGCGGGGGCCAACGTCCTGACTTTC	CAWIPSAGANVLTF
many	TRBV30	TRBD1	TRBJ2-7	TGTGCCTGGGCCGGACAGGGCTACGAGCAGTACTTC	CAWAGQGYEQYF
many	TRBV3-1	.	TRBJ1-5	TGTGCCAGCAGCCAAGCTGGTAATAGCAATCAGCCCCAGCATTTT	CASSQAGNSNQPQHF
many	TRBV20-1	.	TRBJ2-7	TGCAGTGCTAGGTCGTCAGGGGGGGGGGAGCAGTACTTC	CSARSSGGGEQYF
many	TRBV18	TRBD1	TRBJ2-7	TGTGCCAGCTCACCACGGGACAGGGTGGGCGAGCAGTACTTC	CASSPRDRVGEQYF
many	TRBV2	TRBD1	TRBJ2-3	TGTGCCAGCAGGCCCGACAGGGGGGGTTCTAGCACAGATACGCAGTATTTT	CASRPDRGGSSTDTQYF
few	TRBV6-1	TRBD1	TRBJ1-6	TGTGCCAGCAGTGAAGCGAACAGGGGTTCTTCACCCCTCCACTTT	CASSEANRGSSPLHF
.	TRBV11-2	.	TRBJ2-5	TGTGCCAGCAGCCCCAGCGGGTACCAAGAGACCCAGTACTTC	CASSPSGYQETQYF
.	TRBV5-8	TRBD2	TRBJ2-1	TGTGCCAGCAGCTCAGGGGTACTAGCGGGAGGAAATGAGCAGTTCTTC	CASSSGVLAGGNEQFF
many	TRBV3-1	.	TRBJ1-1	TGTGCCAGCAGCCAAGAAGGGTGGAACACTGAAGCTTTCTTT	CASSQEGWNTEAFF
many	TRBV7-3	TRBD2	TRBJ2-1	TGTGCCAGCAGCTTAACGGCACTAGCGGGAAGACGGAATGAGCAGTTCTTC	CASSLTALAGRRNEQFF
many	TRBV20-1	.	TRBJ1-1	TGCAGTGCCCCTGGTGGGGGGCTATCGGAAGCTTTCTTT	CSAPGGGLSEAFF
.	TRBV20-1	TRBD2	TRBJ2-1	TGCAGTGCTAGATTACTAGCGGGAGGCTCTTCTCACAATGAGCAGTTCTTC	CSARLLAGGSSHNEQFF